One TCR beta chain is described in this entry. Its specificity is unknown. This entry belongs to a study of graft-versus-host responses after intestinal transplantation. On the study more broadly: Every recipient had anti-thymocyte globulin induction and approximately 3 years of tacrolimus plus steroids.

Study observations and caveats: Some patients had graft-donor T cell macrochimerism, and their allografts showed high graft-versus-host to host-versus-graft clonal ratios. There were GvH clones found in recipient marrow, and some of them appeared first in ileum or blood.

Assay: immunoSEQ multiplex PCR; the TCRdb copy retains only in-frame clones and omits some. This sample has about 90,000 clones, with approximately 78% found just once. The CDR3 contains 14 residues. The germline V gene has CDR1 SNHLY and CDR2 FYNNEI. Trimming at V came to 5 bases and at J to 6 bases, leaving 6 bases not matched to a gene. Sequencing used unstimulated CD4+ T cells sorted from spleen or lymph node cells, obtained before intestinal transplant. The chain links TRBV2 to TRBJ2-7; 11 nucleotides match TRBD1. The sequence derives from a human donor who received an intestinal transplant. The chain's CDR3 is CASSPGTGGREQYF. The CDR3 DNA follows: TGTGCCAGCAGTCCGGGGACAGGGGGTCGCGAGCAGTACTTC.